The clone carrying this T cell receptor (beta chain) appeared a few times. The target antigen is unknown. These data come from a study of CD4+ T cells in melanoma. Study observations and caveats: Diverse differentiation states were reported for melanoma neoantigen-specific CD4+ T cells. A reported correlation linked neoantigen-specific CD4+ T cells to CD8+, macrophage and B cell function.

V was cut by 4 bases and J by 6 bases, with 11 bases left in between. The germline CDR1 and CDR2 sequences are SGHDT and YYEEEE. The CDR3 totals 13 residues. Measured with immunoSEQ multiplex PCR; TCRdb has only the in-frame clones, and not every one. The sample has some 120,000 clones, 92% seen once; the top ten hold 3.3%. Sequenced: peripheral blood. The chain couples TRBV5-6 to TRBJ1-5, with a tentative D call TRBD1 (6 bases). The sequence was collected from a human donor with melanoma. The CDR3 nucleotides are TGTGCCAGCAGCCGCGACAGGAGTCAGCCCCAGCATTTT. Translating gives CASSRDRSQPQHF.